The 5 T cell receptor beta chains listed next were all sequenced from one sample in a study of identical twins. TCRdb re-analysed the 5' RACE reads in MiXCR, keeping a single row per CDR3 protein. The sample carries 700,000 to 950,000 distinct CDR3 sequences, roughly an eighth recorded once. These data were also filed under a second study, of yellow fever vaccine responses in identical twins.

The sequenced material came from PBMCs. Receptors were obtained from a woman in her late teens or twenties in good health.

At least ten counts were recorded for this clonotype. The chain couples TRBV3-1 to TRBJ2-7, with 9 bases lining up with TRBD2. V shed 5 bases and J 0 bases; nucleotides not matched to a gene: 8. CDR3 length: 16 amino acids. Looked up from germline, CDR1 is LGHDT and CDR2 is YNNKEL (reference sequence). CDR3 coding DNA: TGTGCCAGCAGCTCCCCCCGACTAGCGGACTCCTACGAGCAGTACTTC. This translates into CASSSPRLADSYEQYF.

The chain carries TRBV3-1 and TRBJ2-7, with TRBD1 as a possible D gene (6 bases). V was shortened by 2 bases and J by 0 bases, with 14 bases between the two germline ends. The CDR3 has 16 amino acids. Germline CDR1 reads LGHDT; CDR2 reads YNNKEL (reference sequence). The CDR3 spells CASSQPGTPSSYEQYV. In DNA form, the CDR3 reads TGTGCCAGCAGCCAACCCGGGACACCCAGCTCCTACGAGCAGTACGTC.

The chain links TRBV4-1 to TRBJ2-7; no clear D gene. The CDR3 extends over 14 amino acids. Germline CDR1 is MGHRA and CDR2 is YSYEKL. Deletions cut 1 base from V and 7 bases from J, with 14 bases between. The chain's CDR3 is CASSQVGSPMEQYV. The CDR3, as DNA: TGCGCCAGCAGCCAAGTTGGATCTCCTATGGAGCAGTACGTC.

This chain connects TRBV20-1 to TRBJ1-5, with D hard to call. The ends were cut back, 3 bases at V and 12 bases at J, with 9 bases in the middle. CDR1 and CDR2 (germline): DFQATT, SNEGSKA (reference sequence). The CDR3 consists of 10 residues. The CDR3 region has the DNA TGCAGTGCTAGTAGGGAGTTCCAGCATTTT. Protein product: CSASREFQHF.

Notes on this clonotype: One end of the junction varies from germline; a read error may be responsible. V is TRBV11-1 and J is TRBJ2-1; 9 bases are shared with TRBD2. The CDR3 loop spans 18 amino acids. Germline CDR1 is SGHAT and CDR2 is FQDESV (reference sequence). The CDR3 region is CTSSSGVGSGRYVSEQFF. CDR3 coding DNA: TGTACCAGCAGCTCAGGGGTGGGTAGCGGGAGATACGTGAGTGAGCAGTTCTTC.